This TCR beta chain is from a study of cytomegalovirus exposure and HLA in healthy donors. Study background: Early on, a data release was issued that held some 85 million unique TCRs from HLA-typed donors.

Concerning this clone: Its target is unknown.

Germline V gives CDR1 GTSNPN, CDR2 SVGIG (reference sequence). The CDR3 contains 14 residues. V lost 3 bases, J lost 4 bases, and 5 bases stayed unmatched. General observations from the study: Productive rates of about 90% or about 30% were seen for most TCR beta V segments in an earlier analysis. Some TCR beta chains (164 of them) were listed as cytomegalovirus-associated.

13 Jbeta primers and 60 Vbeta primers were used for the PCR. Original processing notes: An analysis performed later counted around 80 million unique TCR beta chains (roughly 11 million of them shared). Assay used: immunoSEQ multiplex PCR; TCRdb lists only in-frame clones, some missing. That table supplies the V and J calls and clone size; D and trimming were determined from the DNA. The sample gives about 220,000 clones, more than 65% of which show up once; 0.63% is in the top ten. The chain employs TRBV30 and TRBJ1-5; TRBD1 agrees at 8 bases. This clonotype was sampled from a man younger than 30 in good health and CMV-seronegative. The sequenced sample consisted of PBMCs. In DNA, the CDR3 is TGTGCCTGGAGCGGCGGGACAGGAAATCAGCCCCAGCATTTT. Amino acid sequence: CAWSGGTGNQPQHF.